A single T cell receptor (beta chain) is shown here with its context. What it recognizes is unknown. This same CDR3 is encoded by further DNA sequences in the sample. The data are from a study of T cell responses to AZD1222 COVID-19 vaccine. Assay used: immunoSEQ multiplex PCR; TCRdb lists only in-frame clones, some missing. The top ten clones hold about 1.2% of a sample with fewer than 130,000 clones, about 92% of them seen once. The study, taken as a whole, reports: A rise in Spike-specific TCR breadth and depth followed two AZD1222 doses.

The CDR3 runs 14 residues. The ends lost 1 base at V and 5 bases at J; junction bases unmatched: 0. Looked up from germline, CDR1 is LGHDT and CDR2 is YNNKEL (reference sequence). The rearrangement uses TRBV3-1 (or the pseudogene TRBV3-2) and TRBJ2-2; 8 bases match TRBD2. This TCR was recovered from an adult in good health. Sequencing was performed on peripheral blood, taken on day 0 of AZD1222 vaccination. The DNA of the CDR3 is TGTGCCAGCAGCCAAGGCGGGGGGACCGGGGAGCTGTTTTTT. Translating gives CASSQGGGTGELFF.